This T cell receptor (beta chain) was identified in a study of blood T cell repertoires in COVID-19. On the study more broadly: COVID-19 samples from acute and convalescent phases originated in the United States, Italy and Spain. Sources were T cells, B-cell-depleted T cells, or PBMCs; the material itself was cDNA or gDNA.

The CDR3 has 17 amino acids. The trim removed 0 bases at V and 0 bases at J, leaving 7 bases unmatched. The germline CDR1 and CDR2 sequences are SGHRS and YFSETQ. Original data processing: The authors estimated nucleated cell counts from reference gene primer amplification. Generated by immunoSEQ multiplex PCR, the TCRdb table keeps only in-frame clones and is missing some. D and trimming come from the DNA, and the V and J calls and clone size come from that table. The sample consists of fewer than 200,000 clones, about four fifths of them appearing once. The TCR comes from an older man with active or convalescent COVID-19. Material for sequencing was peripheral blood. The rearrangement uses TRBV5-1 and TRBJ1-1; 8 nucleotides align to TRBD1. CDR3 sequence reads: CASSLGQGPRMNTEAFF. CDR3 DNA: TGCGCCAGCAGCTTGGGACAGGGGCCTCGGATGAACACTGAAGCTTTCTTT. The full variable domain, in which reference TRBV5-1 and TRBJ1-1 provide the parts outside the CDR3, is KAGVTQTPRYLIKTRGQQVTLSCSPISGHRSVSWYQQTPGQGLQFLFEYFSETQRNKGNFPGRFSGRQFSNSRSEMNVSTLELGDSALYLCASSLGQGPRMNTEAFFGQGTRLTVV.